The source of this T cell receptor (beta chain) is a study of T-cell memory formation after mild COVID-19. Background on the study: In these data, TCR clusters were largely donor specific. General observations from the study: Clones contracting day 15 to 85 were balanced CD4/CD8; later expanders leaned CD4+. Contracting CD8+ clones were enriched in EMRA, CD4+ mainly in CM and EM.

Germline assignment: CDR1 SGHNT and CDR2 YENEEA. Trimming cost V 0 bases and J 4 bases; bases outside gene matches: 2. The CDR3 has 15 residues. Researchers used 5'RACE with constant-segment primers to make TCR alpha and TCR beta cDNA libraries that carry sample barcodes and UMIs. Via MiXCR, TCRdb re-called the 5' RACE reads, giving one row per CDR3 protein. The sample holds approximately 150,000 distinct CDR3 sequences; about 14% are singletons and the top ten take 13% to 15%. A word on this clonotype: Its antigen remains unknown.

The rearrangement uses TRBV11-3 and TRBJ2-1; 8 bases are a match to TRBD2. The sequence came from an adult woman who had mild COVID-19 (a few samples of this study predate the infection). Cell type and time point are not known. Specimen: PBMCs or a T cell subset sorted from them (not recorded which). The CDR3 reads CASSLDLAGYNEQFF. The CDR3 DNA sequence: TGTGCCAGCAGCTTAGACCTAGCGGGTTACAATGAGCAGTTCTTC.